This T cell receptor (beta chain) was recorded in a study of OX40 agonist ivuxolimab in advanced cancers. In its sample, this clone was seen a few times. Clones were read by immunoSEQ multiplex PCR, and TCRdb kept only the in-frame ones, dropping some. The sample includes approximately 82,000 clones, about nine tenths of them seen just once. The sequence was collected from an adult with an advanced solid tumor such as melanoma, head and neck, liver or kidney cancer. This sample comprised CD4+ or CD8+ T cells sorted from blood, obtained in a trial of the OX40 agonist ivuxolimab.

The DNA for the CDR3 is TGTGCCAGCAGCTTCCGGACACTAGCGGGAGGAGGTGAGCAGTTCTTC. Translating gives CASSFRTLAGGGEQFF. J is TRBJ2-1 and V is TRBV11-2; 12 bases line up with TRBD2. Germline assignment: CDR1 SGHAT and CDR2 FQNNGV. With V trimmed by 3 bases and J by 9 bases, 9 bases remained unmatched. The CDR3 extends over 16 amino acids.